Listed here are 21 T cell receptor beta chains from one sample, sequenced in a study of PD-1 blockade in mismatch repair-deficient tumors. Profiling relied on immunoSEQ multiplex PCR, and the TCRdb table lists in-frame clones only, not all of them. Of 90,000 to 120,000 clones listed, 82% are singletons. The material sequenced was peripheral blood, taken roughly 35 weeks after starting pembrolizumab. The source is an adult with mismatch repair-deficient cancer.

The chain links TRBV10-1 to TRBJ1-2; no definite D call. The CDR3 has 13 amino acids. CDR1 is WNHNN and CDR2 is SYGVQD in the germline V gene (reference sequence). V was trimmed by 9 bases and J by 8 bases, leaving 19 bases between them. CDR3 in amino acids: CARHLEPEGGYTF. CDR3 bases: TGCGCCAGGCACTTAGAGCCCGAGGGAGGCTACACCTTC.

This clone was recorded once. The J gene is TRBJ1-2, the V gene TRBV30; 8 nucleotides match TRBD1. CDR1 and CDR2 from the germline V gene are GTSNPN and SVGIG (reference sequence). V gave up 3 bases and J gave up 7 bases; unmatched junction bases: 13. The CDR3 covers 15 residues. The CDR3 here is CAWSSFVTGDSGYTF. CDR3 nucleotides: TGTGCCTGGAGCTCCTTCGTGACAGGGGACTCTGGCTACACCTTC.

This rearrangement joins TRBV11-2 to TRBJ2-2; D remains ambiguous. The CDR3 contains 15 residues. Germline CDR1 and CDR2: SGHAT and FQNNGV. Trimming shortened V by 1 base and J by 1 base, and 7 bases separated the two germline ends. The CDR3 DNA reads as TGTGCCAGCAGCTTAGGTCGGAGGAACACCGGGGAGCTGTTTTTT. It is translated as CASSLGRRNTGELFF.

The chain carries TRBV11-2 and TRBJ2-7; D not certain. Germline values: CDR1 SGHAT, CDR2 FQNNGV. Trimming removed 2 bases at V and 3 bases at J, with 5 bases between. CDR3 length: 12 residues. The CDR3 nucleotides are TGTGCCAGCAGCTTAACGCGCTACGAGCAGTACTTC. Protein: CASSLTRYEQYF.

The genes are TRBV5-8 and TRBJ1-2; D is unresolved. The germline V and J ends were trimmed by 2 bases and 4 bases, with 6 bases remaining between them. This CDR3 spans 12 amino acids. Looked up from germline, CDR1 is SGHTS and CDR2 is YDEGEE. Here the CDR3 DNA reads TGTGCCAGCAGCTTACAGAGCTATGGCTACACCTTC. It codes for CASSLQSYGYTF.

This clone was counted a few times. CDR3 loop: CASSPTSGYTDTQYF. The CDR3 DNA is TGTGCCAGCAGCCCCACTAGCGGGTACACAGATACGCAGTATTTT. This sequence joins TRBV7-9 and TRBJ2-3, with 9 bases matching TRBD2. The J segment lost 2 bases and the V segment lost 5 bases, leaving 5 bases of the junction unmatched. Per the germline V gene, CDR1 is SEHNR and CDR2 is FQNEAQ (reference sequence). The CDR3 is made up of 15 amino acids.

V gene TRBV15 combines with J gene TRBJ2-7, with no clear D. The V gene's germline CDR1 is LNHNV and CDR2 YYDKDF (reference sequence). V lost 1 base, J lost 0 bases, and 7 bases lay in between. The CDR3 length is 14 residues. The CDR3 DNA reads TGTGCCACCAGCAGAGTTGCTAGCTCCTACGAGCAGTACTTC. This codes for CATSRVASSYEQYF.

The chain carries TRBV7-9 and TRBJ1-2; weak D call: TRBD1 (6 bases). CDR1 is SEHNR and CDR2 is FQNEAQ in the germline V gene (reference sequence). V lost 3 bases, J lost 10 bases, and 15 bases lay in between. The CDR3 consists of 13 residues. CDR3 in DNA: TGTGCCAGCAGCTTCCTAGGGGGACAAATCTACACCTTC. Translating gives CASSFLGGQIYTF.

The chain has TRBV30 and TRBJ2-3, with a tentative D call TRBD2 (5 bases). This CDR3 is 17 amino acids long. Germline CDR1 is GTSNPN and CDR2 is SVGIG (reference sequence). V gave up 0 bases and J gave up 2 bases, with 18 bases separating them. CDR3 protein: CAWSVRSALAITDTQYF. The CDR3 region has the DNA TGTGCCTGGAGTGTACGTTCGGCGTTAGCGATCACAGATACGCAGTATTTT. The full variable domain, its missing parts supplied by reference TRBV30 and TRBJ2-3, is SQTIHQWPATLVQPVGSPLSLECTVEGTSNPNLYWYRQAAGRGLQLLFYSVGIGQISSEVPQNLSASRPQDRQFILSSKKLLLSDSGFYLCAWSVRSALAITDTQYFGPGTRLTVL.

J is TRBJ2-2 and V is TRBV4-1; 10 bases align to TRBD1. J lost 0 bases, V lost 0 bases, and 4 bases had no gene match. The CDR3 is 18 amino acids. Looked up from germline, CDR1 is MGHRA and CDR2 is YSYEKL. The CDR3: CASSQDWTGGTNTGELFF. Here the CDR3 DNA reads TGCGCCAGCAGCCAAGACTGGACAGGGGGAACGAACACCGGGGAGCTGTTTTTT.

The CDR3 reads CASSLLRPGHPREQYF. Written as DNA, the CDR3 is TGTGCCAGCAGCCTCCTACGGCCGGGACACCCTCGCGAGCAGTACTTC. This chain uses TRBV14 with TRBJ2-7; perhaps TRBD1 as D (6 bases). From germline, CDR1 is SGHDN and CDR2 FVKESK. V lost 4 bases and J 6 bases, leaving 22 bases between the germline ends. CDR3 length equals 16 residues.

This clone appeared a few times. The rearrangement joins TRBV19 to TRBJ1-5, with 7 bases lining up with TRBD1. Looked up from germline, CDR1 is LNHDA and CDR2 is SQIVND (reference sequence). There are 15 residues in the CDR3. V lost 6 bases to trimming and J lost 4 bases; unmatched junction nucleotides: 9. The CDR3 is CASSVDREGNQPQHF. CDR3 DNA sequence: TGTGCCAGTAGCGTAGACAGGGAAGGGAATCAGCCCCAGCATTTT.

The chain combines TRBV11-2 with TRBJ2-7, with D possibly matching TRBD2 (5 bases). The V end was cut by 4 bases, the J end by 3 bases, with 22 bases between. CDR1 is SGHAT and CDR2 is FQNNGV in the germline V gene. The CDR3 runs 17 residues. The CDR3 sequence is CASSSHRGPEGFYEQYF. DNA for the CDR3: TGTGCCAGCAGCTCCCATCGAGGGCCCGAGGGATTCTACGAGCAGTACTTC.

This clone was observed a few times. This chain connects TRBV7-2 to TRBJ2-2, with D possibly being TRBD1 (6 bases). V was cut by 5 bases and J by 7 bases, with 14 bases left in between. CDR3 length equals 14 residues. Looked up from germline, CDR1 is SGHTA and CDR2 is FQGNSA. The CDR3 sequence is CASSEQGYGGELFF. The CDR3 coding sequence is TGTGCCAGCAGCGAACAGGGATATGGCGGGGAGCTGTTTTTT.

For the CDR3, the DNA is TGCAGCGTTGTGACTAGCGGGAGTAAAGGGGGGGAGACCCAGTACTTC. Protein product: CSVVTSGSKGGETQYF. This chain joins TRBV29-1 and TRBJ2-5; TRBD2 aligns across 12 bases. CDR1 and CDR2 from the germline V gene are SQVTM and ANQGSEA. J lost 5 bases, V lost 4 bases, and 11 bases had no gene match. The length of the CDR3 is 16 residues.

This chain connects TRBV27 to TRBJ2-1; 8 nucleotides line up with TRBD2. There are 16 residues in the CDR3. The V segment lost 3 bases and the J segment 10 bases; nucleotides outside the gene matches: 14. From germline, CDR1 is MNHEY and CDR2 SMNVEV (reference sequence). The CDR3 nucleotides are TGTGCCAGCAGTTTCTACGCGGGAGGCCGTTGGGGGGAGCAGTTCTTC. Amino acids: CASSFYAGGRWGEQFF.

A single count supports this clone. The chain uses TRBV29-1 and TRBJ2-3; 7 nucleotides match TRBD2. The CDR3 covers 16 residues. CDR1 is SQVTM and CDR2 is ANQGSEA in the germline V gene. With V trimmed by 4 bases and J by 2 bases, 12 bases remained unmatched. CDR3 in amino acids: CSVGGEGSQITDTQYF. CDR3 bases: TGCAGCGTTGGAGGGGAGGGGAGTCAAATCACAGATACGCAGTATTTT.

Only one count was recorded for this clone. The CDR3 DNA is TGCGCCAGCAGCTTGAGGGCTAGCGGGAGATCTGATACGCAGTATTTT. Its translation: CASSLRASGRSDTQYF. The chain uses TRBV5-1 and TRBJ2-3, with TRBD2 matching over 10 bases. The germline V gene has CDR1 SGHRS and CDR2 YFSETQ. This CDR3 is 16 amino acids long. V lost 1 base to trimming and J lost 6 bases; unmatched junction nucleotides: 8.

The chain carries TRBV6-1 and TRBJ1-3; no firm D call. The CDR3 contains 15 residues. V lost 4 bases and J lost 0, with 10 bases in between. Germline CDR1 reads MNHNS; CDR2 reads SASEGT. The CDR3 nucleotides are TGTGCCAGCAGTGGGCACCGCAGCTCTGGAAACACCATATATTTT. The encoded protein is CASSGHRSSGNTIYF.

The V gene is TRBV7-6, the J gene TRBJ2-2; D gene ambiguous. V shed 4 bases and J shed 5 bases, with 14 bases lying between them. The CDR3 runs to 15 residues. Germline V gives CDR1 SGHVS, CDR2 FNYEAQ. This CDR3 reads CASSSPRGPTGELFF. The DNA of the CDR3 is TGTGCCAGCAGCTCCCCGAGAGGACCTACCGGGGAGCTGTTTTTT.

This clone has only one observation. The chain is built from TRBV4-3 and TRBJ2-2; TRBD2 might be the D (6 bases). This CDR3 is built from 15 residues. With 2 bases removed from V and 7 bases from J, the gap between germline ends came to 14 bases. Germline V gene data show CDR1 as LGHNA and CDR2 as YSLEER. CDR3 amino acids: CASSQNMGGGGELFF. The CDR3 DNA is TGCGCCAGCAGCCAAAACATGGGAGGTGGCGGGGAGCTGTTTTTT.